One sample yielded the 21 T cell receptor beta chains listed below, sequenced in a study of shared clonotypes between healthy human individuals. Repertoires were generated with immunoSEQ multiplex PCR, while TCRdb's copy carries only in-frame clones and drops some. Of about 640,000 clones listed, 72% were seen once; the top ten hold 1.8%. Specimen: memory CD4+ T cells sorted from blood. This sample's subset: CD45RA-negative fraction. The receptor set was obtained from a woman aged 25 to 39 in good health.

The chain joins TRBV28 to TRBJ1-5, with 10 bases fitting TRBD1. Per the germline V gene, CDR1 is MDHEN and CDR2 is SYDVKM. J lost 7 bases, V lost 8 bases, and 17 bases had no gene match. This CDR3 is 17 amino acids long. CDR3 in DNA: TGTGCCAGCGGACGGGTCCCGGGACAGGGGTTTAGGCAGCCCCAGCATTTT. It specifies CASGRVPGQGFRQPQHF.

This clone was recorded a few times. The chain employs TRBV28 and TRBJ1-5, with D possibly TRBD1 on 5 matching bases. Germline lookup yields CDR1 MDHEN and CDR2 SYDVKM. The length of the CDR3 is 15 residues. The ends were cut back, 4 bases at V and 1 base at J, with 11 bases in the middle. For the CDR3, the DNA is TGTGCCAGCAGTTCGACCAGGGAAAGCAATCAGCCCCAGCATTTT. Translation: CASSSTRESNQPQHF.

V and J are TRBV30 and TRBJ2-1; D is uncertain. V lost 5 bases to trimming and J lost 7 bases, with 18 bases between them. The CDR3 length is 14 residues. Germline V gene lookup returns CDR1 GTSNPN and CDR2 SVGIG (reference sequence). CDR3 sequence (DNA): TGTGCCTGGTCCCTGGGCATCTCGGTAAATGAGCAGTTCTTC. Its translation: CAWSLGISVNEQFF.

Many counts were recorded for this clone. V usage is TRBV25-1 and J usage is TRBJ1-5, with 11 bases matching TRBD1. Per germline, CDR1 MGHDK and CDR2 SYGVNS. J was trimmed by 5 bases and V by 4 bases; bases with no gene match: 7. The CDR3 sequence is 16 residues long. CDR3 DNA sequence: TGTGCCAGCAGTGCACGGACAGGGGGCTTCGATCAGCCCCAGCATTTT. Its protein is CASSARTGGFDQPQHF.

This clone was detected a few times. V usage is TRBV11-2 and J usage is TRBJ2-1, with a weak D call TRBD1 (5 bases). The germline V gene has CDR1 SGHAT and CDR2 FQNNGV. V was trimmed by 0 bases and J by 4 bases, leaving 10 bases between them. This CDR3 region has 15 residues. This CDR3 is CASSLDQGIYNEQFF. CDR3 DNA sequence: TGTGCCAGCAGCTTAGATCAGGGTATTTACAATGAGCAGTTCTTC.

The V and J genes are TRBV29-1 and TRBJ2-5; D not resolved. The J call may be incorrect, as the DNA end agrees better with TRBJ2-7. Germline CDR1 SQVTM, CDR2 ANQGSEA. This CDR3 has 12 residues. The CDR3 reads CSVWGTEYEQYF. The CDR3 DNA sequence: TGCAGCGTTTGGGGAACCGAGTACGAGCAGTACTTC.

This sequence joins TRBV28 and TRBJ2-5; TRBD2 might be the D (5 bases). Germline loops: CDR1 MDHEN, CDR2 SYDVKM. Trimming shortened V by 0 bases and J by 1 base, and 9 bases separated the two germline ends. CDR3 length: 15 residues. CDR3 nucleotides: TGTGCCAGCAGTTTATGGCTAGGACTCCAAGAGACCCAGTACTTC. Its protein is CASSLWLGLQETQYF.

The chain recombines TRBV27 with TRBJ2-7, with D possibly matching TRBD2 (6 bases). Germline V gives CDR1 MNHEY, CDR2 SMNVEV (reference sequence). V was pared by 4 bases and J by 4 bases, with 14 bases between. The CDR3 spans 14 residues. DNA of the CDR3: TGTGCCAGCAGTTCCCAGGGACTTCCATACGAGCAGTACTTC. This codes for CASSSQGLPYEQYF.

In this sample, this clone turned up a few times. The J gene is TRBJ1-1, the V gene TRBV28; D unclear. Per the germline V gene, CDR1 is MDHEN and CDR2 is SYDVKM. The CDR3 consists of 12 residues. Trimming stripped 7 bases from V and 13 bases from J, with 19 bases between. CDR3 DNA sequence: TGTGCCAGCATCCCCCTTAAGGGAGAGGGTTTCTTT. Encoded protein: CASIPLKGEGFF. Combining the CDR3 with reference TRBV28 and TRBJ1-1 gives the whole variable domain DVKVTQSSRYLVKRTGEKVFLECVQDMDHENMFWYRQDPGLGLRLIYFSYDVKMKEKGDIPEGYSVSREKKERFSLILESASTNQTSMYLCASIPLKGEGFFGQGTRLTVV.

This sequence joins TRBV19 and TRBJ2-1; TRBD2 aligns across 16 bases. The CDR3 totals 17 residues. V trimming: 9 bases; J trimming: 6 bases; junction bases outside the gene matches: 11. Looked up from germline, CDR1 is LNHDA and CDR2 is SQIVND (reference sequence). The DNA for the CDR3 is TGTGCCAGCCGGGGACTAGCGGGAGGGCAAGGTTTCAATGAGCAGTTCTTC. Translating gives CASRGLAGGQGFNEQFF.

In this sample, this clone turned up a few times. The rearrangement uses TRBV27 and TRBJ1-5; no firm D call. The germline V gene encodes CDR1 MNHEY and CDR2 SMNVEV (reference sequence). CDR3 length: 15 amino acids. V was shortened by 0 bases and J by 1 base, with 7 bases between the two germline ends. CDR3 nucleotides: TGTGCCAGCAGTTTATCGATTCGCAGCAATCAGCCCCAGCATTTT. This sequence encodes CASSLSIRSNQPQHF.

The chain couples TRBV6-4 to TRBJ2-5; D is perhaps TRBD2 (5 bases). Trimming cost V 7 bases and J 2 bases, with 14 bases left between them. Germline V gives CDR1 MRHNA, CDR2 SNTAGT. There are 14 residues in the CDR3. CDR3 loop: CASMARGIQETQYF. Here the CDR3 DNA reads TGTGCCAGCATGGCGAGAGGGATTCAAGAGACCCAGTACTTC.

On this clone itself: This likely stems from a read error, as it lies one base from a far larger clone. Distinct nucleotide sequences in the sample also encode this CDR3. The rearrangement joins TRBV7-6 to TRBJ2-5, with TRBD2 identical over 7 bases. The end of the DNA is better explained by TRBJ2-7, so the J call may be wrong. The CDR3 is made up of 14 amino acids. The germline CDR1 and CDR2 sequences are SGHVS and FNYEAQ. CDR3 sequence reads: CASSLQRDSYEQYF. The CDR3 DNA is TGTGCCAGCAGCTTACAGCGGGACTCGTACGAGCAGTACTTC.

The V call is TRBV6-1, the J call TRBJ1-5; D remains unclear. The CDR3 has 14 residues. Trimming left V 8 bases short and J 2 bases short, with 13 bases between. Germline values: CDR1 MNHNS, CDR2 SASEGT. As DNA, the CDR3 is TGTGCCAGCGATCCGGGATCCGGCAATCAGCCCCAGCATTTT. The encoded protein is CASDPGSGNQPQHF.

The chain is built from TRBV10-2 and TRBJ2-1; 10 positions agree with TRBD2. The V gene's germline CDR1 is WSHSY and CDR2 SAAADI. The J segment lost 7 bases and the V segment lost 9 bases, leaving 12 bases of the junction unmatched. The CDR3 length is 15 residues. CDR3 sequence reads: CASKEASGRGNEQFF. The CDR3 region has the DNA TGCGCCAGTAAAGAGGCTAGCGGGAGAGGTAATGAGCAGTTCTTC.

J is TRBJ2-7 and V is TRBV28; the D gene is possibly TRBD1 (6 bases). The CDR3 sequence is 13 residues long. V gave up 7 bases and J gave up 8 bases, with 18 bases separating them. CDR1 MDHEN and CDR2 SYDVKM come from the germline V gene. Here the CDR3 DNA reads TGTGCCAGCAAAACACGGCTACAGGGCCAGCAGTACTTC. Translated, it gives CASKTRLQGQQYF.

This clone was found once. V is TRBV27 and J is TRBJ2-3; D unclear. The CDR3 length is 13 residues. CDR1 MNHEY and CDR2 SMNVEV come from the germline V gene (reference sequence). Trimming cost V 4 bases and J 6 bases, with 11 bases left between them. The CDR3 region has the DNA TGTGCCAGCAGTTCCTCTTTGTTGGATACGCAGTATTTT. As protein: CASSSSLLDTQYF.

In nucleotides, the CDR3 is TGTGCCACCAGCTTAGCGGGAGGTTCATCTGATGAGCAGTTCTTC. Its translation: CATSLAGGSSDEQFF. This chain links TRBV15 with TRBJ2-1, with TRBD2 identical over 10 bases. The CDR3 totals 15 residues. With V trimmed by 5 bases and J by 8 bases, 9 bases remained unmatched. From germline, CDR1 is LNHNV and CDR2 YYDKDF (reference sequence).

This chain uses TRBV27 with TRBJ1-1; the match to TRBD1 covers 7 bases. Trimming removed 9 bases from V and 0 bases from J; junction bases left unmatched: 10. The CDR3 runs 15 residues. CDR1 is MNHEY and CDR2 is SMNVEV in the germline V gene (reference sequence). The CDR3 protein is CASHPGQPMNTEAFF. The CDR3, as DNA: TGTGCCAGTCACCCGGGACAGCCCATGAACACTGAAGCTTTCTTT.

The V and J genes are TRBV29-1 and TRBJ2-3; D is unclear. The CDR3 spans 13 residues. CDR1 SQVTM and CDR2 ANQGSEA come from the germline V gene. V was clipped by 5 bases and J by 0 bases, with 9 bases between them. In DNA form, the CDR3 reads TGCAGCGTTACCGGATCTAGCACAGATACGCAGTATTTT. Amino acid sequence: CSVTGSSTDTQYF.

The chain joins TRBV5-1 to TRBJ2-7, with D perhaps matching TRBD1 (5 bases). The germline CDR1 and CDR2 sequences are SGHRS and YFSETQ. This CDR3 is 14 amino acids long. The V and J ends lost 5 bases and 1 base respectively, with 13 bases between them. CDR3: CASRGLEASYEQYF. CDR3 DNA sequence: TGCGCCAGCAGGGGGCTTGAGGCATCCTACGAGCAGTACTTC.